The clone carrying this T cell receptor (beta chain) was counted once. With 6 bases clipped from V and 6 bases from J, the junction kept 7 bases outside the gene matches. CDR3 size: 13 residues. These data come from a study of blood T cell repertoires in COVID-19. In the original workflow: How many nucleated cells were present was estimated from reference gene primer amplification. Sequenced by immunoSEQ multiplex PCR; TCRdb stores in-frame clones only, minus some. V and J calls and clone size are copied from that table; D and trimming were computed from the DNA. The table records a few hundred thousand clones, approximately 89% of them present only once.

Input material: peripheral blood. This sequence originates from a woman between 50 and 59 years old who had recovered from COVID-19. The genes are TRBV12-3 or TRBV12-4 and TRBJ2-7, with 8 positions matching TRBD1. The CDR3 is CASSLRTGIEQYF. In DNA form, the CDR3 reads TGTGCCAGCAGCCTTCGGACAGGGATCGAGCAGTACTTC.